These 32 T cell receptor beta chains share one sample of origin, sequenced in a study of blood T cell repertoires in COVID-19 (dated by TCRdb to about 2020). The library was obtained by the immunoSEQ multiplex PCR assay. In its TCRdb copy, this immuneACCESS table keeps in-frame sequences only and misses some clones. Where compared with another copy, unresolved V genes explain less than half of these, and the others have no known cause. The sample contains 65,000 to 70,000 clones, roughly 80% of them found a single time. Roughly a sixth of the sample lies in the top ten. The sample comprised peripheral blood. The receptors were gathered from a man older than 75 with active COVID-19.

The rearrangement links TRBV4-2 to TRBJ2-5, with D perhaps TRBD2 (6 bases). CDR1 LGHNA and CDR2 YNFKEQ come from the germline V gene. This CDR3 spans 14 amino acids. Trimming took off 4 bases at V and 1 base at J, with 10 bases between the two ends. The CDR3 DNA is TGTGCCAGCAGCCGGGGTAGCGGCCAAGAGACCCAGTACTTC. Protein product: CASSRGSGQETQYF.

The chain recombines TRBV5-8 with TRBJ2-3; 7 nucleotides agree with TRBD1. The germline V gene has CDR1 SGHTS and CDR2 YDEGEE. Trimming at V came to 0 bases and at J to 3 bases, leaving 13 bases not matched to a gene. CDR3 size: 18 residues. CDR3 sequence (DNA): TGTGCCAGCAGCTTGGTAGTCCGGGCAGGGGGTACTACAGATACGCAGTATTTT. It is translated as CASSLVVRAGGTTDTQYF. Variable domain in full (rest from reference TRBV5-8 and TRBJ2-3): EAGVTQSPTHLIKTRGQQATLRCSPISGHTSVYWYQQALGLGLQFLLWYDEGEERNRGNFPPRFSGRQFPNYSSELNVNALELEDSALYLCASSLVVRAGGTTDTQYFGPGTRLTVL.

CDR3 bases: TGTGCCAGCAGTGACCGGGCGGGAACCTACAATGAGCAGTTCTTC. Translation: CASSDRAGTYNEQFF. The chain uses TRBV6-4 and TRBJ2-1, with a weak D call TRBD2 (6 bases). With 2 bases removed from V and 2 bases from J, the gap between germline ends came to 10 bases. Looked up from germline, CDR1 is MRHNA and CDR2 is SNTAGT. There are 15 residues in the CDR3.

The genes are TRBV15 and TRBJ2-7; 11 bases match TRBD2. The germline V gene encodes CDR1 LNHNV and CDR2 YYDKDF (reference sequence). The CDR3 loop spans 16 amino acids. V was pared by 1 base and J by 4 bases, with 6 bases of the junction left unmatched. CDR3 in amino acids: CATSRAGASGRYEQYF. The CDR3, as DNA: TGTGCCACCAGCAGAGCCGGGGCTAGCGGGAGGTACGAGCAGTACTTC.

J is TRBJ2-5 and V is TRBV6-5, with 9 nucleotides matching TRBD1. J lost 4 bases, V lost 1 base, and 7 bases had no gene match. From germline, CDR1 is MNHEY and CDR2 SVGAGI. The CDR3 has 16 amino acids. As DNA, the CDR3 is TGTGCCAGCAGTTACTTAATACAGGGGGCCGGAGAGACCCAGTACTTC. Protein sequence: CASSYLIQGAGETQYF.

This clone was seen only a few times. The CDR3 region is CASSGDGATGELFF. The CDR3 nucleotides are TGTGCCAGCAGTGGAGACGGAGCCACCGGGGAGCTGTTTTTT. V usage is TRBV28 and J usage is TRBJ2-2; no reliable D call. V shed 5 bases and J shed 4 bases, with 11 bases lying between them. Per the germline V gene, CDR1 is MDHEN and CDR2 is SYDVKM. The CDR3 covers 14 residues.

This rearrangement joins TRBV28 to TRBJ2-3, with TRBD2 matching 7 bases. Germline V gene data show CDR1 as MDHEN and CDR2 as SYDVKM. The CDR3 contains 16 residues. Unmatched junction bases numbered 9, after V lost 5 bases and J lost 1 base. The CDR3 DNA is TGTGCCAGCAGTCATAACCGGCTAGCGGGCACAGATACGCAGTATTTT. Translated, it gives CASSHNRLAGTDTQYF.

This chain links TRBV9 with TRBJ1-6, with a possible D match to TRBD1 (6 bases). The germline V gene encodes CDR1 SGDLS and CDR2 YYNGEE. Trimming took off 3 bases at V and 8 bases at J, with 15 bases between the two ends. The CDR3 loop spans 15 amino acids. CDR3 sequence: CASSAPQGGDSPLHF. CDR3 DNA: TGTGCCAGCAGCGCCCCGCAAGGGGGGGATTCACCCCTCCACTTT.

The chain couples TRBV27 to TRBJ2-3; the D gene is possibly TRBD1 (5 bases). The CDR3 spans 15 residues. Germline values: CDR1 MNHEY, CDR2 SMNVEV (reference sequence). V was clipped by 5 bases and J by 1 base, with 13 bases between them. CDR3 amino acids: CASSPYGQGTDTQYF. Here the CDR3 DNA reads TGTGCCAGCAGTCCCTACGGACAAGGCACAGATACGCAGTATTTT.

This clone turned up a few times. The genes are TRBV28 and TRBJ2-5, with 7 bases that match TRBD2. Germline CDR1 MDHEN, CDR2 SYDVKM. The CDR3 spans 14 residues. With 3 bases clipped from V and 1 base from J, the junction kept 2 bases outside the gene matches. The DNA of the CDR3 is TGTGCCAGCAGTTTGGGGGGGTCCCAAGAGACCCAGTACTTC. It yields the protein CASSLGGSQETQYF.

This clone was seen a few times. The genes are TRBV27 and TRBJ1-5; unclear D gene. The V end lost 0 bases, the J end lost 7 bases, and 7 bases lay between the germline ends. Germline assignment: CDR1 MNHEY and CDR2 SMNVEV (reference sequence). The CDR3 loop spans 13 amino acids. Written as DNA, the CDR3 is TGTGCCAGCAGTTTATCGGAGGGACAGCCCCAGCATTTT. Translating it yields CASSLSEGQPQHF.

This rearrangement joins TRBV5-5 to TRBJ1-1; 7 positions agree with TRBD1. This CDR3 is built from 15 residues. The germline V gene has CDR1 SGHKS and CDR2 YYEKEE (reference sequence). The trim removed 8 bases at V and 4 bases at J, leaving 14 bases unmatched. This CDR3 is CASSLVGRGFTEAFF. The CDR3 DNA reads as TGTGCCAGTAGCCTCGTAGGCAGGGGGTTCACTGAAGCTTTCTTT.

The chain employs TRBV9 and TRBJ2-3, with TRBD2 matching over 11 bases. Germline V CDR1 and CDR2: SGDLS, YYNGEE. The CDR3 is 16 amino acids. V lost 4 bases to trimming and J lost 1 base; unmatched junction nucleotides: 5. The chain's CDR3 is CASSITSGSGTDTQYF. The CDR3 DNA is TGTGCCAGCAGCATAACTAGCGGGAGCGGCACAGATACGCAGTATTTT.

This chain uses TRBV3-1 (or the pseudogene TRBV3-2) with TRBJ1-5; 7 bases align to TRBD1. V shed 6 bases and J 8 bases; nucleotides not matched to a gene: 7. Germline V CDR1 and CDR2: LGHDT, YNNKEL (reference sequence). The CDR3 has 13 residues. The CDR3 DNA is TGTGCCAGCAGTGATACAGGGGTAGAGCCCCAGCATTTT. Its protein is CASSDTGVEPQHF.

The chain joins TRBV2 to TRBJ2-1, with 8 positions matching TRBD2. Germline CDR1 and CDR2: SNHLY and FYNNEI. Trimming removed 5 bases from V and 1 base from J; junction bases left unmatched: 4. The CDR3 totals 15 residues. CDR3 residues: CASSPERESYNEQFF. The CDR3 nucleotides are TGTGCCAGCAGTCCGGAGCGGGAGTCCTACAATGAGCAGTTCTTC.

The V and J genes are TRBV19 and TRBJ1-6; D unresolved. CDR1 and CDR2 (germline): LNHDA, SQIVND (reference sequence). The CDR3 extends over 13 amino acids. Deletions cut 7 bases from V and 9 bases from J, with 13 bases between. The CDR3 DNA reads as TGTGCCAGTACTCTCGAACCGGGTTCACCCCTCCACTTT. Its translation is CASTLEPGSPLHF.

Here the CDR3 DNA reads TGTGCCAGCAGCTCGGTTGCGACAGGGAGTGGCTACACCTTC. Amino acids: CASSSVATGSGYTF. V and J are TRBV7-9 and TRBJ1-2, with 7 bases identical to TRBD1. The CDR3 has 14 amino acids. With V trimmed by 4 bases and J by 7 bases, 9 bases remained unmatched. Germline V gives CDR1 SEHNR, CDR2 FQNEAQ (reference sequence).

As DNA, the CDR3 is TGTGCCAGCAGCCAAGCTGACCTGGGGGGGTTTGGCTACACCTTC. This codes for CASSQADLGGFGYTF. This chain joins TRBV3-1 (or the pseudogene TRBV3-2) and TRBJ1-2, with D possibly matching TRBD1 (5 bases). The V end lost 1 base, the J end lost 7 bases, and 16 bases lay between the germline ends. The CDR3 has 15 amino acids. Germline CDR1 LGHDT, CDR2 YNNKEL (reference sequence).

The genes are TRBV5-3 and TRBJ2-1, with 11 bases identical to TRBD2. TRBV5-3 belongs to the ORF category, with a function that is uncertain. CDR3 length equals 15 residues. The junction had 4 bases not matched to a gene; V was cut back by 6 bases and J by 2 bases. In DNA, the CDR3 is TGTGCCAGAACTTTGACTAGCGGGACCTACAATGAGCAGTTCTTC. Translating it yields CARTLTSGTYNEQFF.

This clone is a singleton in its sample. V gene TRBV12-3 or TRBV12-4 combines with J gene TRBJ2-3, with D uncertain. The CDR3 is made up of 13 amino acids. V shed 7 bases and J shed 0 bases, with 8 bases lying between them. The DNA of the CDR3 is TGTGCCAGCACCTCCCAGAGCACAGATACGCAGTATTTT. Protein product: CASTSQSTDTQYF.

This clone turned up a few times. This rearrangement joins TRBV19 to TRBJ1-5; 8 bases match TRBD1. Trimming took 5 bases from V and 5 from J; bases not matched to a gene: 5. There are 14 residues in the CDR3. CDR1 is LNHDA, CDR2 SQIVND, per germline (reference sequence). This CDR3 is CASSLGQGHQPQHF. CDR3 bases: TGTGCCAGTAGTCTAGGACAGGGACATCAGCCCCAGCATTTT.

The J gene is TRBJ2-3, the V gene TRBV7-9; the D is unclear. This CDR3 spans 15 amino acids. Germline-derived CDR1 and CDR2 are SEHNR and FQNEAQ (reference sequence). Between the trimmed V and J ends, which lost 1 base and 1 base, there was a span of 9 bases. The CDR3 loop is CASSLVWQGTDTQYF. The CDR3, as DNA: TGTGCCAGCAGCTTAGTTTGGCAGGGCACAGATACGCAGTATTTT.

The chain couples TRBV14 to TRBJ2-1; 10 bases agree with TRBD2. The CDR3 sequence is 14 residues long. From germline, CDR1 is SGHDN and CDR2 FVKESK. J gave up 8 bases and V 4 bases, and 5 bases lay outside the gene matches. CDR3 nucleotides: TGTGCCAGCAGCCCGGGACTAGCGTTCGATGAGCAGTTCTTC. This encodes CASSPGLAFDEQFF.

The chain is built from TRBV6-6 and TRBJ2-7; a weak D match, TRBD1 (6 bases). The CDR3 contains 14 residues. Looked up from germline, CDR1 is MNHNY and CDR2 is SVGAGI (reference sequence). Trimming removed 6 bases from V and 0 bases from J, with 12 bases in between. DNA for the CDR3: TGTGCCAGCAGCAGACAGGAGAGCTCCTACGAGCAGTACTTC. As protein: CASSRQESSYEQYF.

The chain carries TRBV28 and TRBJ1-2, with D unresolved. V was clipped by 4 bases and J by 2 bases, with 14 bases between them. The CDR3 is 15 amino acids. CDR1 MDHEN and CDR2 SYDVKM come from the germline V gene. The CDR3 protein is CASSSGPSANYGYTF. The CDR3 nucleotides read TGTGCCAGCAGTTCAGGCCCGTCGGCGAACTATGGCTACACCTTC.

This chain uses TRBV11-2 with TRBJ1-1; tentative D call: TRBD1 (5 bases). V lost 5 bases, J lost 12 bases, and 19 bases lay in between. In germline, CDR1 is SGHAT, CDR2 FQNNGV. CDR3 length: 13 residues. The CDR3 coding sequence is TGTGCCAGCAGCCCCGCCCGCCAGGGAGGTACTTTCTTT. Translated: CASSPARQGGTFF.

This clone showed up just a few times. CDR3 sequence: CASSQTGQGRSPLHF. The CDR3 bases are TGCGCCAGCAGCCAGACCGGACAGGGGAGATCACCCCTCCACTTT. The rearrangement joins TRBV4-3 to TRBJ1-6; 9 bases fit TRBD1. Germline CDR1 reads LGHNA; CDR2 reads YSLEER. Germline trimming cut 3 bases from V and 10 bases from J; bases unmatched to any gene: 7. The CDR3 loop spans 15 amino acids.

This chain uses TRBV2 with TRBJ2-1, with 8 bases that match TRBD1. With 6 bases clipped from V and 9 bases from J, the junction kept 13 bases outside the gene matches. Germline V gene lookup returns CDR1 SNHLY and CDR2 FYNNEI. CDR3 length equals 15 residues. Here the CDR3 DNA reads TGTGCCAGCAGGGACAGGGTGTTGGTACGGGCTGAGCAGTTCTTC. This sequence encodes CASRDRVLVRAEQFF.

In its sample, this clone is medium-sized. V is TRBV2 and J is TRBJ2-2, with TRBD1 identical over 7 bases. Trimming at V came to 6 bases and at J to 3 bases, leaving 7 bases not matched to a gene. Germline assignment: CDR1 SNHLY and CDR2 FYNNEI. This CDR3 has 15 residues. CDR3 amino acids: CASRDPGQHTGELFF. In nucleotides, the CDR3 is TGTGCCAGCAGGGATCCGGGACAGCACACCGGGGAGCTGTTTTTT.

This chain joins TRBV18 and TRBJ2-4, with TRBD1 matching 12 bases. CDR1 is KGHSH and CDR2 is LQKENI in the germline V gene. V lost 1 base, J lost 15 bases, and 16 bases stayed unmatched. This CDR3 spans 17 amino acids. In nucleotides, the CDR3 is TGTGCCAGCTCACCACAGACATCCGGGACAGGGGGCAGCTACCCGTACTTC. This sequence encodes CASSPQTSGTGGSYPYF. Variable domain in full (rest from reference TRBV18 and TRBJ2-4): NAGVMQNPRHLVRRRGQEARLRCSPMKGHSHVYWYRQLPEEGLKFMVYLQKENIIDESGMPKERFSAEFPKEGPSILRIQQVVRGDSAAYFCASSPQTSGTGGSYPYFGAGTRLSVL.

The CDR3 region is CASTPGGRISTAKFF. Here the CDR3 DNA reads TGTGCCAGCACCCCTGGCGGGAGGATATCTACGGCGAAGTTCTTC. The chain links TRBV6-5 to TRBJ2-1, with 8 bases fitting TRBD2. Germline assignment: CDR1 MNHEY and CDR2 SVGAGI. The CDR3 length is 15 residues. With 7 bases clipped from V and 14 bases from J, the junction kept 19 bases outside the gene matches.

This clone was seen once. V gene TRBV27 combines with J gene TRBJ1-1; no definite D call. Germline V gene data show CDR1 as MNHEY and CDR2 as SMNVEV (reference sequence). This CDR3 contains 13 residues. V dropped 2 bases and J dropped 2 bases, with 6 bases sitting between them. DNA of the CDR3: TGTGCCAGCAGTTTAAGGAGTAACACTGAAGCTTTCTTT. It yields the protein CASSLRSNTEAFF.